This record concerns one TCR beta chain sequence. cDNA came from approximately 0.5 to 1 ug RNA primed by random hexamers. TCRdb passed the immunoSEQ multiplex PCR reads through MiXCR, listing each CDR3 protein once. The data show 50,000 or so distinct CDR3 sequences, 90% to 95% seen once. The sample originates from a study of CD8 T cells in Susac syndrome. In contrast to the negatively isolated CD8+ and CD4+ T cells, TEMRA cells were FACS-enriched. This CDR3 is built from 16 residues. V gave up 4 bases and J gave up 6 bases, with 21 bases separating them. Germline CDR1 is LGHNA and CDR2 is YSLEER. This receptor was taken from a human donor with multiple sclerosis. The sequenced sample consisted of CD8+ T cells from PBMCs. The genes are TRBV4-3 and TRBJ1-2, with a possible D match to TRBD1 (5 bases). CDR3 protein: CASSPLPQGAGDGYTF. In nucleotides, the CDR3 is TGCGCCAGCAGCCCTCTCCCCCAGGGCGCGGGTGATGGCTACACCTTC.